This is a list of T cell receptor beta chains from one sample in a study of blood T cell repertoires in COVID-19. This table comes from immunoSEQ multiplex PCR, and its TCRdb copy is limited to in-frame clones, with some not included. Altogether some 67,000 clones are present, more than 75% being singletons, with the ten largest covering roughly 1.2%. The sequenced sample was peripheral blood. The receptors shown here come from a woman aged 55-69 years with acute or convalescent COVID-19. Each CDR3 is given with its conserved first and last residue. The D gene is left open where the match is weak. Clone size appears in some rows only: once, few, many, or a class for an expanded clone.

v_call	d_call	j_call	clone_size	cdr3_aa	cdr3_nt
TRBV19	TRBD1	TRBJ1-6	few	CASSIPTYRDRGNSPLHF	TGTGCCAGTAGTATTCCGACTTACCGGGACAGGGGGAATTCACCCCTCCACTTT
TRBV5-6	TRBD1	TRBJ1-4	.	CASSLGRDPGGREKLFF	TGTGCCAGCAGCTTGGGGAGGGACCCAGGGGGCCGCGAAAAACTGTTTTTT
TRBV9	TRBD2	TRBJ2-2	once	CASSVGAGANTGELFF	TGTGCCAGCAGCGTAGGCGCGGGAGCGAACACCGGGGAGCTGTTTTTT
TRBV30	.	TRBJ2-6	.	CAWMAPRGANVLTF	TGTGCCTGGATGGCCCCGAGGGGGGCCAACGTCCTGACTTTC
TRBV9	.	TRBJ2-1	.	CASSVARGASYNEQFF	TGTGCCAGCAGCGTAGCTCGGGGGGCATCCTACAATGAGCAGTTCTTC
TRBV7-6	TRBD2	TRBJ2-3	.	CASSPKAGGPLDTQYF	TGTGCCAGCAGCCCAAAGGCGGGGGGGCCATTAGATACGCAGTATTTT
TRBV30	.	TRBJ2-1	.	CAWSPPQAYNEQFF	TGTGCCTGGAGTCCCCCCCAAGCTTACAATGAGCAGTTCTTC
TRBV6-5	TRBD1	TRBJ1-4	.	CASSPGTGKEKLFF	TGTGCCAGCAGCCCCGGGACAGGGAAGGAAAAACTGTTTTTT
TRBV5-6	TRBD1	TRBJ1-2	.	CASSLLAGGGYTF	TGTGCCAGCAGCTTGTTGGCAGGGGGCGGCTACACCTTC
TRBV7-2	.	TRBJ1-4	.	CASSLVGGTASPTNEKLFF	TGTGCCAGCAGCTTAGTCGGGGGAACCGCCTCCCCAACTAATGAAAAACTGTTTTTT
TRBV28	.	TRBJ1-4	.	CASSSPTVFNEKLFF	TGTGCCAGCAGTTCACCGACAGTCTTTAATGAAAAACTGTTTTTT
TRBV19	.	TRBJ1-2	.	CASSRPTGRGNYGYTF	TGTGCCAGTAGTAGACCAACAGGGCGTGGTAACTATGGCTACACCTTC
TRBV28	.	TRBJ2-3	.	CASSPFPSTDTQYF	TGTGCCAGCAGTCCCTTCCCTAGCACAGATACGCAGTATTTT
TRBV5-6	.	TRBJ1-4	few	CASSLEGVGGEKLFF	TGTGCCAGCAGCCTGGAGGGGGTTGGGGGTGAAAAACTGTTTTTT
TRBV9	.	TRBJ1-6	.	CASSEDLRGALHNSPLHF	TGTGCCAGCAGCGAGGACCTCCGCGGGGCGCTCCATAATTCACCCCTCCACTTT
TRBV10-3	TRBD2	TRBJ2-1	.	CAISEPAGGTEPFF	TGTGCCATCAGTGAGCCGGCGGGGGGGACCGAGCCGTTCTTC
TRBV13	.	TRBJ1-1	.	CASSPGTGSPEAFF	TGTGCCAGCAGCCCAGGTACGGGGTCTCCTGAAGCTTTCTTT
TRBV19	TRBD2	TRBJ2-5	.	CASSKLAGVQETQYF	TGTGCCAGTAGTAAACTAGCGGGGGTACAAGAGACCCAGTACTTC
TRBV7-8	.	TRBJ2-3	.	CASSARNSPTSTDTQYF	TGTGCCAGCAGCGCCCGTAATAGCCCGACTAGCACAGATACGCAGTATTTT
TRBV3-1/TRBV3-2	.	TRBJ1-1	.	CASSQDPGVMNTEAFF	TGTGCCAGCAGCCAAGATCCGGGAGTCATGAACACTGAAGCTTTCTTT
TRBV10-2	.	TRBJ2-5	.	CASKGTPRGETQYF	TGCGCCAGCAAGGGGACCCCCCGGGGGGAGACCCAGTACTTC
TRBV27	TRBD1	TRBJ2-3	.	CASSRQGADTQYF	TGTGCCAGCAGCAGACAGGGGGCAGATACGCAGTATTTT
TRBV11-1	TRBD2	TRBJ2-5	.	CASSSSSGGEETQYF	TGTGCCAGCAGCTCTTCTAGCGGGGGGGAAGAGACCCAGTACTTC